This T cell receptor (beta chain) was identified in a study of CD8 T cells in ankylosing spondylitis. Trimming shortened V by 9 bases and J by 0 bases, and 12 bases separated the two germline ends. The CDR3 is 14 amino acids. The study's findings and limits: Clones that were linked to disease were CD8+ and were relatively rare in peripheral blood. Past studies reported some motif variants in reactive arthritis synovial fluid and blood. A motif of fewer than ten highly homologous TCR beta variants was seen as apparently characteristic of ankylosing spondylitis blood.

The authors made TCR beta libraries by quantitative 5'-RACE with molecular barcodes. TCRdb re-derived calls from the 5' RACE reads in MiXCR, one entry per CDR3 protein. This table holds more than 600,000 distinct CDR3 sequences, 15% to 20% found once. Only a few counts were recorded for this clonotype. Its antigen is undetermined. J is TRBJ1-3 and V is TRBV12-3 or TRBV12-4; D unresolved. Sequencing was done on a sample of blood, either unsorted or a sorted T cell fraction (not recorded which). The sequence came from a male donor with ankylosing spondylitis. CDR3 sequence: CASKRESSGNTIYF. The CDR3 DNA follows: TGTGCCAGTAAACGAGAGAGCTCTGGAAACACCATATATTTT.